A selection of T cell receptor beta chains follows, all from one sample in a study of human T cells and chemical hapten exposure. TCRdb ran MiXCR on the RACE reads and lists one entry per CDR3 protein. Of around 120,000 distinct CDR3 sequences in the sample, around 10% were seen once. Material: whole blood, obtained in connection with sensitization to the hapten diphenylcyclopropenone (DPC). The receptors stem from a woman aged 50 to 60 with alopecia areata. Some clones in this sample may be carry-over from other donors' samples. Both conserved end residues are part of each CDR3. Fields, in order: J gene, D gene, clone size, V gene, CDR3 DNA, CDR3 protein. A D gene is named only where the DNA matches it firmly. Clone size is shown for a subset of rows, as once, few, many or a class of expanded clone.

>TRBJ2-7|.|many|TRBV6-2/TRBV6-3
TGTGCCAGCAGTTACGCCCCCTCCGAGCAGTACTTC
CASSYAPSEQYF
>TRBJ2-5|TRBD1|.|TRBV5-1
TGCGCCAGCAGCTCGGGACAGCCGCAAGAGACCCAGTACTTC
CASSSGQPQETQYF
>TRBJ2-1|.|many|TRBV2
TGTGCCAGCAGTCCAACCTCCGGGACACCGAGGGGGTTCTTC
CASSPTSGTPRGFF
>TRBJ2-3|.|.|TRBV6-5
TGTGCCAGCAGTTACTCGTTTGTACCGACAGATACGCAGTATTTT
CASSYSFVPTDTQYF
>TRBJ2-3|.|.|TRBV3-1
TGTGCCAGCAGCCCCCTCCGGGGCAGGGGTAGCACAGATACGCAGTATTTT
CASSPLRGRGSTDTQYF
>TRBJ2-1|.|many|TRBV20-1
TGCAGTGCTAGAGACACTTTTTTCTCCTACAATGAGCAGTTCTTC
CSARDTFFSYNEQFF
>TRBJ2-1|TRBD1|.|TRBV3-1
TGTGCCAGCAGATGGACAGGGGGAGAGAATGAGCAGTTCTTC
CASRWTGGENEQFF
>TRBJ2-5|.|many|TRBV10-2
TGCGCCAGCAGTGAGGGGCCCGCAACGTCCCAAGAGACCCAGTACTTC
CASSEGPATSQETQYF
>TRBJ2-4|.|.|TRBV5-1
TGCGCCAGCAGCCCGTCGCCAGTACGAGGCAACATTCAGTACTTC
CASSPSPVRGNIQYF
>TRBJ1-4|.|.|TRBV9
TGTGCCAGCAGCGTAGCTAGTGCAACTAATGAAAAACTGTTTTTT
CASSVASATNEKLFF
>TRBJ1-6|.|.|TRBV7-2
TGTGCCAGCAGCTTAGGCAGCTCCTATAATTCACCCCTCCACTTT
CASSLGSSYNSPLHF
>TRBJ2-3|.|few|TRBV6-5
TGTGCCAGCAGTTCTCGGGGCTGGGATACAGATACGCAGTATTTT
CASSSRGWDTDTQYF
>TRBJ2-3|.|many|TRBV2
TGTGCCAGCAGTGGCGTATCTAGCACAGATACGCAGTATTTT
CASSGVSSTDTQYF
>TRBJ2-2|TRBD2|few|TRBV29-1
TGCAGCGTTGAAGAATCCCCACTAGCGGGAGGAGGTACCGGGGAGCTGTTTTTT
CSVEESPLAGGGTGELFF
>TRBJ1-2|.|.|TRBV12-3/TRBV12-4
TGTGCCAGCAGTTTAAGGGATGGCTATGGCTACACCTTC
CASSLRDGYGYTF
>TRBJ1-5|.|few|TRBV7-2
TGTGCCAGCAGCTTAGCATCCTTCGGGCCCCAGCATTTT
CASSLASFGPQHF
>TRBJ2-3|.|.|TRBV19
TGTGCCAGTAGTACCCCGATATCAGATACGCAGTATTTT
CASSTPISDTQYF
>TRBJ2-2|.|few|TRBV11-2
TGTGCCAGCAGCTTAGATTCGTGGCCCGGGGAGCTGTTTTTT
CASSLDSWPGELFF
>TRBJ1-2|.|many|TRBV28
TGTGCCAGCAGCCCCCCCCTCGAAGGCTTCTCTGGCTACACCTTC
CASSPPLEGFSGYTF
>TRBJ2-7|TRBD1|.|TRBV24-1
TGTGTCACCAGTGATCCGGGACAGGGGTACGAGCAGTACTTC
CVTSDPGQGYEQYF
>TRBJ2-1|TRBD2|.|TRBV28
TGTGCCAGCAGTCTCTACTCCCAGGGACTAGCGGGAGACAATGAGCAGTTCTTC
CASSLYSQGLAGDNEQFF
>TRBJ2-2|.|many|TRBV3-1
TGTGCCAGCAGCCAAGCAAGGGCCGGGGAGCTGTTTTTT
CASSQARAGELFF
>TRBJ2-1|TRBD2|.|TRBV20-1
TGCAGTGCTAGATCCGGGACTAGCGGGAATGAGCAGTTCTTC
CSARSGTSGNEQFF
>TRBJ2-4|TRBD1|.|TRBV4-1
TGCGCCAGCAGCCAAGAGAACAGGGGAGCCAAAAACATTCAGTACTTC
CASSQENRGAKNIQYF
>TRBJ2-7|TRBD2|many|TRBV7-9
TGTGCCAGCAGCCTAGCGGGAGGTTCAAGACTAAGCTCCTACGAGCAGTACTTC
CASSLAGGSRLSSYEQYF
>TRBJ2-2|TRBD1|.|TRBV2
TGTGCCAGCAGTGAACTAGGGGGCTACACCGGGGAGCTGTTTTTT
CASSELGGYTGELFF
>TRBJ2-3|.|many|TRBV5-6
TGTGCCAGCAGCTATTTGGAGGATACGCAGTATTTT
CASSYLEDTQYF
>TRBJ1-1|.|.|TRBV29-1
TGCAGCGTTGGGGGGACCCCGAACACTGAAGCTTTCTTT
CSVGGTPNTEAFF
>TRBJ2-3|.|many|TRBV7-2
TGTGCCAGTCTAGAGTGGGAAGGCACAGATACGCAGTATTTT
CASLEWEGTDTQYF
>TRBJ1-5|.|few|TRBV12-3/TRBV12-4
TGTGCCAGCAGTAAGGGTGGAAGCAATCAGCCCCAGCATTTT
CASSKGGSNQPQHF
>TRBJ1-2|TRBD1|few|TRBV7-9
TGTGCCAGCAGCTTAGCCCCAGACAGGGGTAACTATGGCTACACCTTC
CASSLAPDRGNYGYTF
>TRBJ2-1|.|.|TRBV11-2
TGTGCCAGCAGCCAACTTTCCACCTACAATGAGCAGTTCTTC
CASSQLSTYNEQFF
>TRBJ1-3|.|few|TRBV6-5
TGTGCCAGCAGTTACTCGGGGGATGCGTCCGGAAACACCATATATTTT
CASSYSGDASGNTIYF
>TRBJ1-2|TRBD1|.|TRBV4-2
TGTGCCAGCAGCCAGGGGGGGACAGGGGATTTAGCTAAAGGCTACACCTTC
CASSQGGTGDLAKGYTF
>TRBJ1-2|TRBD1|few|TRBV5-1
TGCGCCAGCAGCTTGGCCCTTGACAGGGGGAGTGACGGCTACACCTTC
CASSLALDRGSDGYTF
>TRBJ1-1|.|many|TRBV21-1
TGTGCCAGCAGCAAAGATTATAGGGGACCCCCGGGTTACAGGACTGAAGCTTTCTTT
CASSKDYRGPPGYRTEAFF
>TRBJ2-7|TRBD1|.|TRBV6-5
TGTGCCAGCAGGGGGGGCAGGGGGCTAAGCGAGCAGTACTTC
CASRGGRGLSEQYF
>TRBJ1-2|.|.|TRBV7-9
TGTGCCAGCAGCTTGAGTGAACATGGCTACACCTTC
CASSLSEHGYTF
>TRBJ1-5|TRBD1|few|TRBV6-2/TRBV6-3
TGTGCCAGCAGTAACTACACAGGGGGCCCAAATCAGCCCCAGCATTTT
CASSNYTGGPNQPQHF
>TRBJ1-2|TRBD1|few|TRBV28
TGTGCCAGCAGTTCGGACAGGGAGGCAGGTTATGGCTACACCTTC
CASSSDREAGYGYTF
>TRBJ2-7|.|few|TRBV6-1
TGTGCCAGCAGCGCCCAGGGGAACTCCTACGAGCAGTACTTC
CASSAQGNSYEQYF
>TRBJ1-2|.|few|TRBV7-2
TGTGCCAGCAGCTTAGCGAGGAAGCTTCCAGTAAATGGCTACACCTTC
CASSLARKLPVNGYTF
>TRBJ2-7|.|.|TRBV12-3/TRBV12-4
TGTGCCAGCAGTTTCGAGGACCCACCCTACGAGCAGTACTTC
CASSFEDPPYEQYF
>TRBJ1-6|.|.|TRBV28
TGTGCCAGCAGGCCGCGGCCGTCCTGGGGGGCTTATGATAATTCACCCCTCCACTTT
CASRPRPSWGAYDNSPLHF
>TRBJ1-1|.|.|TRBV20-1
TGCAGTGCTAGTCACCCAGGGGCTACGAACACTGAAGCTTTCTTT
CSASHPGATNTEAFF
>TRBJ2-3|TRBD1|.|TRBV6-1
TGTGCCAGCAGTTCACGACAGGGCCCAGATACGCAGTATTTT
CASSSRQGPDTQYF
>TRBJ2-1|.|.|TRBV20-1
TGCAGTGCTAGTGGCAGAGGCGCGCAGTTCTTC
CSASGRGAQFF
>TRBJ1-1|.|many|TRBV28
TGTGCCAGCAGTGCTTGGCCGATGAACACTGAAGCTTTCTTT
CASSAWPMNTEAFF
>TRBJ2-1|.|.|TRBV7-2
TGTGCCAGCAGCTTTCATTATGAGCAGTTCTTC
CASSFHYEQFF
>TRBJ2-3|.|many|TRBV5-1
TGCGCCAGCAGCTTGGAGGATACGCAGTATTTT
CASSLEDTQYF
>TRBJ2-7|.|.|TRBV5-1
TGCGCCAGCAGCCAACAGCCTAGCTCCTACGAGCAGTACTTC
CASSQQPSSYEQYF
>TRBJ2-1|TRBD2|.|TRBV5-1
TGCGCCAGCAGCTTGGAGGGGGGACTAGCGGAGCAGTTCTTC
CASSLEGGLAEQFF
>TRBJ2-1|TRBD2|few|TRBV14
TGTGCCAGCAGCCAAGGAACAACTAGCGGGATTGGACACAATGAGCAGTTCTTC
CASSQGTTSGIGHNEQFF
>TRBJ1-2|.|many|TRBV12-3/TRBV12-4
TGTGCCAGCAGTTTGTGGCAGCAGGGCTACACCTTC
CASSLWQQGYTF